This TCR beta chain was retrieved from a study of blood T cells in healthy people across ages. Whole-study findings and limits: Comparison with aged donors showed that long-lived donors had more naive CD4+ cells and higher diversity.

Through a sample-barcoded 5' primer and a J-beta primer mix, a second PCR was run for about 6 to 11 cycles. TCRdb fed the 5' RACE reads into MiXCR, producing one record per CDR3 protein. The table records around 780,000 distinct CDR3 sequences, 25% to 30% of them present only once. This clonotype appeared many times. Its matching antigen is unknown. Samples had at least 7 million PBMCs isolated from them. Separately, the same data were catalogued under a study of T cells of mothers and their children. Turning to that study: Related and unrelated pairs show similar shaping of TCR recombination output by thymic selection. Detection yielded no persistent microchimeric T cell clones.

This TCR came from a boy between 10 and 17 years old in good health. The sequenced sample was blood.

CDR3 region: CASSSPAQETQYF. The CDR3 nucleotides are TGTGCCAGCAGTTCCCCCGCCCAAGAGACCCAGTACTTC. The chain couples TRBV6-5 to TRBJ2-5; D is ambiguous. Trimming removed 4 bases from V and 1 base from J, with 7 bases in between. Germline lookup yields CDR1 MNHEY and CDR2 SVGAGI. The CDR3 sequence is 13 residues long.